The T cell receptor (beta chain) described here comes from a study of T cell changes during pregnancy in multiple sclerosis. The J segment lost 9 bases and the V segment lost 2 bases, leaving 9 bases of the junction unmatched. CDR3 size: 15 residues. The V gene's germline CDR1 is MNHNS and CDR2 SASEGT. The method was immunoSEQ multiplex PCR; TCRdb's version includes in-frame clones alone and lacks a portion of them. The sample yields fewer than 45,000 clones, around 93% seen once. The V call is TRBV6-1, the J call TRBJ1-4, with 7 bases lining up with TRBD1. The sequence was obtained from a female donor with multiple sclerosis, enrolled in a pregnancy study. The specimen was CD8+ T cells from peripheral blood mononuclear cells, collected in the third trimester of pregnancy. The chain's CDR3 is CASSESTGASQKLFF. CDR3 DNA sequence: TGTGCCAGCAGTGAAAGTACAGGGGCTTCCCAAAAACTGTTTTTT.